This TCR beta chain was identified in a study of T cell responses to AZD1222 COVID-19 vaccine (dated by TCRdb to the early 2020s). Regarding the study in general: TCR sequencing was performed for some 250 trial participants, of whom about 210 were given two doses of AZD1222 and about 25 were given two doses of MenACWY control vaccine. Trial participants were enrolled into age subgroups of 18-55, 56-69 and 70-plus years, which contained 148, 28 and 57 TCR-sequenced participants, respectively. The paper as a whole reports these results and caveats: The 56-69-year group was small, and its depth increase did not reach significance, likely because of low power. Because no samples from the day 14 peak response were available, repertoires could be characterized only after the peak T cell response. Vaccine-associated CD4 TCRs spanned the whole spike protein, with dominant responses in regions 160-218 and 743-854. Conclusions about previously exposed vaccinees are limited because only five to seven AZD1222 recipients were SARS-CoV-2 seropositive at baseline. Participants were mostly white British, with more females than males. The authors suggested clonal diversity may have been underestimated. After two AZD1222 doses, both the breadth and the depth of spike-specific TCRs were significantly higher than at day 0 and than in MenACWY recipients. Reportedly, almost half of the unique spike-specific TCRs recognized epitopes lying outside the regions that are mutated in the B.1.351 and B.1.1.7 variants.

The CDR3 regions of human TCRbeta chains were subjected to immunosequencing. Per the source publication's procedure: TCRs in the repertoires were compared against a reference library of SARS-CoV-2-specific TCRs that had been generated with the MIRA antigen-specificity platform. Breadth meant the fraction of unique TCRs that were SARS-CoV-2-associated, whereas depth meant the fraction of total T cells that were SARS-CoV-2-associated. Using the MIRA data, every spike-specific TCR was mapped to the spike region that the TCR reacted to and assigned to either a CD4 or a CD8 class. Log10-transformed breadth and depth values were compared by one-way ANOVA with Sidak's multiple comparisons tests. Imported from immuneACCESS, the table was reduced by TCRdb to in-frame sequences with V and J called. These copies leave out some clones; in studies compared against another copy, an unresolved V gene accounts for under half, and the cause of the remainder is not known. That table furnishes V, J and clone size, whereas the DNA furnished D and trimming. This sample's table carries about 140,000 clones. 2% to 2.5% of the sample is in the top ten clones.

Via the germline V gene, CDR1 is MDHEN and CDR2 SYDVKM. Taken from cysteine to phenylalanine, the CDR3 has 14 residues. Only the CDR3 DNA is retained, 42 bases long and in frame from the first base. Trimming takes 2 bases from V and 0 bases from J, and the germline ends sit 7 bases apart. The sample's time point label, in plain terms: baseline before first vaccination. Vaccinee samples were obtained from the UK trials COV001 and COV002, which included a single-blind randomized controlled phase 2/3 trial of AZD1222 (ChAdOx1 nCoV-19) in healthy adults. For TCRbeta chain sequencing, PBMC samples from trial participants were taken at day 0 and at day 28 after the second dose. With respect to this clone: Its antigen is currently not known.

Specimen: peripheral blood. The V and J segments used are TRBV28 and TRBJ1-1; no D gene can be assigned with confidence. The source of this sequence is an adult in good health. CDR3 sequence: CASSLEVMNTEAFF. The nucleotides are TGTGCCAGCAGTTTAGAGGTGATGAACACTGAAGCTTTCTTT.